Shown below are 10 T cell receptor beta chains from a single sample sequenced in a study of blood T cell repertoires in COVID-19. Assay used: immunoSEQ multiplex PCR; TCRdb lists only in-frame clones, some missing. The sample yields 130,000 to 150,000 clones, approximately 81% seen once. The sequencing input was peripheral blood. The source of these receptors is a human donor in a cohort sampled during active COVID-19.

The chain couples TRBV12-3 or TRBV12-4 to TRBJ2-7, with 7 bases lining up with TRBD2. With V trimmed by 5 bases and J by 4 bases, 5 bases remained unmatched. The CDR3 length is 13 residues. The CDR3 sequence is CASSPLAAYEQYF. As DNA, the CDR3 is TGTGCCAGCAGTCCTCTAGCGGCGTACGAGCAGTACTTC.

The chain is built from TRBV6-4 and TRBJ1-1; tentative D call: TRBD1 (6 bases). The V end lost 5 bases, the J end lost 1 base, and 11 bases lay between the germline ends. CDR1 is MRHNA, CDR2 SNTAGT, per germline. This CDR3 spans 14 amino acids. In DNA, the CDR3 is TGTGCCAGCAGTTCCGGGACAACGAACACTGAAGCTTTCTTT. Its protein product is CASSSGTTNTEAFF.

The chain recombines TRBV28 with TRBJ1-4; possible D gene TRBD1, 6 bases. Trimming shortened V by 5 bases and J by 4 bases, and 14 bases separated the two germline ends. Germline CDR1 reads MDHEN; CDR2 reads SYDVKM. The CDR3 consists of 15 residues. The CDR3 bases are TGTGCCAGCAGTCCCTCGAACAGGGATAATGAAAAACTGTTTTTT. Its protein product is CASSPSNRDNEKLFF.

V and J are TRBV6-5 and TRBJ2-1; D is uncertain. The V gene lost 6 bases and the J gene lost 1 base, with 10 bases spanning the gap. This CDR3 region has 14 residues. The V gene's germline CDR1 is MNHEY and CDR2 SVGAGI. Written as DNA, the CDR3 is TGTGCCAGCAGGGATCTAGGTTCCTACAATGAGCAGTTCTTC. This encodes CASRDLGSYNEQFF.

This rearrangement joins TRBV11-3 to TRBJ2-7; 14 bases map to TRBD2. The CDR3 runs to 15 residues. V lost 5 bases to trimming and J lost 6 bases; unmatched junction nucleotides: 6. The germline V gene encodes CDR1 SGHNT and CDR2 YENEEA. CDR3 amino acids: CASSRGLAGVSEQYF. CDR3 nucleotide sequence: TGTGCCAGCAGCAGGGGACTAGCGGGAGTTAGCGAGCAGTACTTC.

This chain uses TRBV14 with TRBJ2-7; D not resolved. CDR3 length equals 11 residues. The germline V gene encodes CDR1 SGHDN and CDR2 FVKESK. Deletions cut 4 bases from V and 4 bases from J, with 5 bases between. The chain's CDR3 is CASSLGYEQYF. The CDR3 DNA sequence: TGTGCCAGCAGCCTCGGTTACGAGCAGTACTTC.

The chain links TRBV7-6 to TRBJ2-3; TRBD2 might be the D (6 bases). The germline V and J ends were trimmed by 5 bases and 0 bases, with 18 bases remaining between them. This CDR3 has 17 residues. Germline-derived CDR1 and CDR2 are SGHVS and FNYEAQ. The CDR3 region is CASSPGGAGYSTDTQYF. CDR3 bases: TGTGCCAGCAGCCCCGGTGGGGCGGGGTATAGCACAGATACGCAGTATTTT.

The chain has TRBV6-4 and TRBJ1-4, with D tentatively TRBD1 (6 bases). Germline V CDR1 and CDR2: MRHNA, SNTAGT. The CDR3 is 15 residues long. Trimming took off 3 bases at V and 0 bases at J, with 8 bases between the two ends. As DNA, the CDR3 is TGTGCCAGCAGTGAACAGGGTGCAACTAATGAAAAACTGTTTTTT. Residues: CASSEQGATNEKLFF.

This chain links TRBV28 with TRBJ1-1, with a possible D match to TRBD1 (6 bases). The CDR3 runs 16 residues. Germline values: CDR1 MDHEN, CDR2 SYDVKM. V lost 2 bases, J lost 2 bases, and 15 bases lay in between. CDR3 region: CASSLRAGAFNTEAFF. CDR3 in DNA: TGTGCCAGCAGTTTACGGGCAGGGGCTTTCAACACTGAAGCTTTCTTT.

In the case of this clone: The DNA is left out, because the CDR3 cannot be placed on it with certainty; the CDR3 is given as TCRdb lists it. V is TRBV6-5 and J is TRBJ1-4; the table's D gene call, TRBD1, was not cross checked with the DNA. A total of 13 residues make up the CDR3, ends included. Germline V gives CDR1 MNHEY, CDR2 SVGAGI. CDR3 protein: CATQGQGEKNCFF.